The table lists the clone carrying this T cell receptor (beta chain) with many counts. Its specificity is not known. Trimming cost V 0 bases and J 6 bases; bases outside gene matches: 6. Germline V lookup: CDR1 KGHSH, CDR2 LQKENI. The CDR3 spans 15 residues. This sample is part of a study of early T cells in non-severe SARS-CoV-2 infection. About the study: Sequencing input comprised bulk RNA from unsorted whole blood; chain pairing was not available.

Overall study findings and caveats: Using VDJdb, the matching emphasized anti-spike CD8 responses while missing private and CD4 specificities.

Researchers tagged individual cDNA molecules with unique molecular identifiers. TCRdb ran MiXCR on the 5' RACE reads and lists one entry per CDR3 protein. The repertoire has some 46,000 distinct CDR3 sequences, approximately 6.5% of them found once; the top ten carry more than 20%. The source material was whole blood, sampled at baseline. The TCR was taken from an adult who was a healthcare worker with PCR-confirmed SARS-CoV-2 infection or an uninfected control (not recorded which). V is TRBV18 and J is TRBJ1-2; 8 nucleotides line up with TRBD1. The CDR3 sequence: CASSPPTGQGNGYTF. CDR3 sequence (DNA): TGTGCCAGCTCACCACCGACCGGACAGGGAAATGGCTACACCTTC.